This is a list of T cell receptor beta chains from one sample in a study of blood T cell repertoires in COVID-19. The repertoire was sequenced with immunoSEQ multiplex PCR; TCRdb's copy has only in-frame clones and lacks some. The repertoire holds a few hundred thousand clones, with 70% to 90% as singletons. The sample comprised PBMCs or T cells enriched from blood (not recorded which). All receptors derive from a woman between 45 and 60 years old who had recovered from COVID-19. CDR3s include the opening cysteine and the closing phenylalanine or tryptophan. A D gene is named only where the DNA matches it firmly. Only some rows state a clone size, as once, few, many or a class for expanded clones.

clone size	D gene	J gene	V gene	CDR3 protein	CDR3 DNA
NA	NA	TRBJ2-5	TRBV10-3	CAISNDQELQETQYF	TGTGCCATCTCGAATGATCAGGAACTCCAAGAGACCCAGTACTTC
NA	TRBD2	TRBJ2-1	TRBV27	CASSQTSGSYNEQFF	TGTGCCAGCAGTCAAACTAGCGGGAGTTACAATGAGCAGTTCTTC
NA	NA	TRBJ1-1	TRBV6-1	CASSEDRNPNTEAFF	TGTGCCAGCAGTGAGGACAGAAACCCGAACACTGAAGCTTTCTTT
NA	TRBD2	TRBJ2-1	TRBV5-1	CASSPTSGRLSSYNEQFF	TGCGCCAGCAGCCCGACTAGCGGGCGACTAAGCTCCTACAATGAGCAGTTCTTC
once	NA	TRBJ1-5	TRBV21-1	CASILLVTIRDRGNRVQPQHF	TGTGCCAGCATCCTCCTCGTTACAATCCGGGACAGGGGTAACCGGGTTCAGCCCCAGCATTTT
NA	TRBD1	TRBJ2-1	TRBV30	CAWNPGTVNNEQFF	TGTGCCTGGAATCCCGGGACAGTAAACAATGAGCAGTTCTTC
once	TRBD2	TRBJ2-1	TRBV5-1	CASSFTGSGPYNEQFF	TGCGCCAGCAGCTTCACAGGTAGCGGGCCCTACAATGAGCAGTTCTTC
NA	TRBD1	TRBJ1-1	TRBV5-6	CASSSAGDSDEAFF	TGTGCCAGCAGTTCCGCAGGGGACAGTGATGAAGCTTTCTTT
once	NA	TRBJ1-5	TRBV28	CASSQDSSNQPQHF	TGTGCCAGCAGTCAGGACAGTTCCAATCAGCCCCAGCATTTT
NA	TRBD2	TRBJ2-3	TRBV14	CASSQDPGGAVDTQYF	TGTGCCAGCAGCCAAGACCCGGGAGGGGCGGTAGATACGCAGTATTTT
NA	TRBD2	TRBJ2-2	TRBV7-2	CASSLAGGPGELFF	TGTGCCAGCAGCTTAGCGGGAGGGCCCGGGGAGCTGTTTTTT
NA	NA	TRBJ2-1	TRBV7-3	CASSLTGSGVNEQFF	TGTGCCAGCAGCTTAACGGGATCAGGGGTCAATGAGCAGTTCTTC
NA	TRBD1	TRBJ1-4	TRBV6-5	CASSYSDRGFEKLFF	TGTGCCAGCAGTTACTCAGACAGGGGATTCGAAAAACTGTTTTTT
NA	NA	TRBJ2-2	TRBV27	CASSFLRERNTGELFF	TGTGCCAGCAGTTTCCTCAGGGAAAGGAACACCGGGGAGCTGTTTTTT
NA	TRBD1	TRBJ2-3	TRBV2	CASTTDRISTDTQYF	TGTGCCAGCACCACGGACAGGATAAGCACAGATACGCAGTATTTT
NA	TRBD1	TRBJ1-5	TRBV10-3	CAIRQGADQPQHF	TGTGCCATCAGACAGGGGGCTGATCAGCCCCAGCATTTT
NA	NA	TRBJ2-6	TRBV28	CASSSPGSGANVLTF	TGTGCCAGCAGCTCCCCCGGCTCTGGGGCCAACGTCCTGACTTTC
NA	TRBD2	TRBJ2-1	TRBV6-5	CASSTPSGRSNEQFF	TGTGCCAGCAGTACCCCTAGCGGGAGATCCAATGAGCAGTTCTTC
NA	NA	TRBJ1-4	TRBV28	CASTGPGHMFF	TGTGCCAGCACCGGACCGGGACACATGTTTTTT
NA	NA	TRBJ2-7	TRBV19	CASSARQDEQYF	TGTGCCAGTAGTGCCCGGCAGGACGAGCAGTACTTC
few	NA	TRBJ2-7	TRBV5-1	CASSQDRGEQYF	TGCGCCAGCAGCCAGGACAGAGGCGAGCAGTACTTC
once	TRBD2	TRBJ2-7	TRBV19	CASTTGTSGTEQYF	TGTGCCAGTACGACCGGGACTAGCGGGACCGAGCAGTACTTC
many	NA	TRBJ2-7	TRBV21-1	CASSKRCGLGFFDEQYF	TGTGCCAGCAGCAAAAGGTGTGGACTAGGTTTTTTTGACGAGCAGTACTTC
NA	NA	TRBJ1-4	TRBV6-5	CASCSYTTTNEKLFF	TGTGCCAGCTGCTCTTACACAACAACTAATGAAAAACTGTTTTTT
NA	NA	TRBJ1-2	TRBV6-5	CASSYSSRNGYTF	TGTGCCAGCAGTTACTCGAGCAGGAATGGCTACACCTTC
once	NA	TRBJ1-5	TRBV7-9	CASSLGGTNQPQHF	TGTGCCAGCAGCTTAGGAGGAACGAATCAGCCCCAGCATTTT
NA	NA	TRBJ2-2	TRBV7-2	CASSLSRNTGELFF	TGTGCCAGCAGCTTATCGAGGAACACCGGGGAGCTGTTTTTT
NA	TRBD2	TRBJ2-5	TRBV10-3	CAISRLAGGEETQYF	TGTGCCATCAGCCGACTAGCGGGAGGGGAGGAGACCCAGTACTTC
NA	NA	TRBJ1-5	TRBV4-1	CASSQDFYQPQHF	TGCGCCAGCAGCCAAGACTTTTATCAGCCCCAGCATTTT
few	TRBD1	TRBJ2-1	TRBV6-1	CASSEGQGRYSNEQFF	TGTGCCAGCAGTGAAGGACAGGGGCGCTATAGTAATGAGCAGTTCTTC
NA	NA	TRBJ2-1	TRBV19	CASSGSFSYNEQFF	TGTGCCAGTAGTGGGAGCTTTTCCTACAATGAGCAGTTCTTC
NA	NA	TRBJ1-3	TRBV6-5	CASSYGARPGNTIYF	TGTGCCAGCAGTTACGGGGCGCGACCTGGAAACACCATATATTTT
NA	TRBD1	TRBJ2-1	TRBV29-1	CSVEGTGAPYNEQFF	TGCAGCGTTGAAGGTACAGGGGCGCCGTACAATGAGCAGTTCTTC
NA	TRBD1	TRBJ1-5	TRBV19	CASSEAGGRNQPQHF	TGTGCCAGTAGTGAGGCAGGGGGCCGCAATCAGCCCCAGCATTTT
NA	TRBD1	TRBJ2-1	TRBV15	CATSRVSMWTGANNEQFF	TGTGCCACCAGCAGAGTATCCATGTGGACAGGGGCTAACAATGAGCAGTTCTTC
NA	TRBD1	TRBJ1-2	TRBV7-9	CASSLAGGRYYGYTF	TGTGCCAGCAGCTTAGCAGGGGGCAGGTACTATGGCTACACCTTC
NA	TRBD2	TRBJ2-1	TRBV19	CASSISSGYYNEQFF	TGTGCCAGTAGTATATCTAGCGGGTACTACAATGAGCAGTTCTTC
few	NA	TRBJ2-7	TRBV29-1	CSVAPPYEQYF	TGCAGCGTTGCTCCCCCCTACGAGCAGTACTTC
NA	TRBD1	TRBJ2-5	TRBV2	CARTGSETQYF	TGTGCCAGGACAGGGTCGGAGACCCAGTACTTC
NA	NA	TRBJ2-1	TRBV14	CASSLPGTWAYNEQFF	TGTGCCAGCAGTCTCCCCGGGACATGGGCCTACAATGAGCAGTTCTTC
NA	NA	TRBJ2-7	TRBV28	CASRLPGYEQYF	TGTGCCAGCAGGCTCCCAGGCTACGAGCAGTACTTC
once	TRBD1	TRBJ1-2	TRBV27	CASSSRQGTNYGYTF	TGTGCCAGCAGTTCCCGACAGGGGACTAACTATGGCTACACCTTC
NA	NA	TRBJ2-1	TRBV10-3	CAISSGQSSYNEQFF	TGTGCCATCAGCTCTGGACAGAGCTCCTACAATGAGCAGTTCTTC
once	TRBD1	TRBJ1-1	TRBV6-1	CASRDRGQTEAFF	TGTGCCAGCAGGGACAGGGGGCAGACTGAAGCTTTCTTT
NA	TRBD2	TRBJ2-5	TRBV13	CASSIGTSQETQYF	TGTGCCAGCAGCATCGGGACTAGTCAAGAGACCCAGTACTTC
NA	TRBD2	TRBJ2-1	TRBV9	CASSIWEELAGVREQFF	TGTGCCAGCAGCATCTGGGAGGAGCTAGCGGGAGTTCGTGAGCAGTTCTTC
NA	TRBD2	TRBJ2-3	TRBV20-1	CSASTRAGGPTDTQYF	TGCAGTGCTAGTACCCGAGCGGGAGGGCCCACAGATACGCAGTATTTT
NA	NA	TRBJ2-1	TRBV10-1	CASSDSALEGLSFDEQFF	TGCGCCAGCAGTGACTCCGCGCTGGAGGGATTGAGTTTTGATGAGCAGTTCTTC
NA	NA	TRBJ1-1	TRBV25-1	CASSEGRPWTAMNTEAFF	TGTGCCAGCAGTGAAGGAAGGCCCTGGACAGCGATGAACACTGAAGCTTTCTTT
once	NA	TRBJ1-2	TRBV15	CATSGLSAGYGYTF	TGTGCCACCAGCGGCCTCTCGGCGGGCTATGGCTACACCTTC
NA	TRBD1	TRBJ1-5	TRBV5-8	CASSIGTANQPQHF	TGTGCCAGCAGCATAGGGACAGCGAATCAGCCCCAGCATTTT
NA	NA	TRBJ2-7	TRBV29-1	CSVGAGEHYEQYF	TGCAGCGTCGGAGCTGGCGAGCACTACGAGCAGTACTTC
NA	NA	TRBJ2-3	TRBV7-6	CASSSRRGLTDTQYF	TGTGCCAGCAGCTCTAGAAGGGGTCTCACAGATACGCAGTATTTT
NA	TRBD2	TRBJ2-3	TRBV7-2	CASSPQGLAGGGTDTQYF	TGTGCCAGCAGCCCCCAGGGACTAGCGGGAGGAGGGACAGATACGCAGTATTTT
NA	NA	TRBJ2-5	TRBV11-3	CASSPGRSQETQYF	TGTGCCAGCAGCCCAGGAAGATCCCAAGAGACCCAGTACTTC